Included here is one T cell receptor beta chain sequence, with context. Method: immunoSEQ multiplex PCR; TCRdb's copy keeps in-frame clones and lacks some. Among 200,000 to 250,000 clones listed, roughly 94% were seen once. This sample stems from a study of control samples from healthy donors and cancer patients. After removal of 3 bases from V and 5 bases from J, the junction contained 10 bases not matched to a gene. This CDR3 has 15 amino acids. Per germline, CDR1 SGHRS and CDR2 YFSETQ. The sequence was collected from a man aged 50-60 years in good health. The sample was blood. The rearrangement links TRBV5-1 to TRBJ2-5, with 7 bases lining up with TRBD1. This chain's CDR3 is CASSSTGSEGETQYF. DNA for the CDR3: TGCGCCAGCAGCTCGACAGGGTCGGAAGGGGAGACCCAGTACTTC.